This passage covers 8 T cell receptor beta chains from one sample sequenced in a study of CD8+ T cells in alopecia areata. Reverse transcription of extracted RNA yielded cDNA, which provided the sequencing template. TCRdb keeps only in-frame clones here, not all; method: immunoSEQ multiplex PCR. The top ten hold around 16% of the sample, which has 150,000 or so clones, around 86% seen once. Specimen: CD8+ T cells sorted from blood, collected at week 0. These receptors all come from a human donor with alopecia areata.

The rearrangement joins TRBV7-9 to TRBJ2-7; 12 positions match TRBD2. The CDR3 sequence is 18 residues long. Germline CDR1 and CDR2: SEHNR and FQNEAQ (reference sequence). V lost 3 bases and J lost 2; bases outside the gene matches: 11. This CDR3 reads CASSFPSSGRAPTYEQYF. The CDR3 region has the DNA TGTGCCAGCAGCTTTCCCTCTAGCGGGAGGGCACCAACCTACGAGCAGTACTTC.

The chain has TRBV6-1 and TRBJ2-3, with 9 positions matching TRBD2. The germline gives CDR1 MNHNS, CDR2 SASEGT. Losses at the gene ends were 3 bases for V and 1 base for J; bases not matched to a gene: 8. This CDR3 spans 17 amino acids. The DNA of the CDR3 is TGTGCCAGCAGTGACCTAGCGGGGTCTCCCGGCACAGATACGCAGTATTTT. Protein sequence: CASSDLAGSPGTDTQYF.

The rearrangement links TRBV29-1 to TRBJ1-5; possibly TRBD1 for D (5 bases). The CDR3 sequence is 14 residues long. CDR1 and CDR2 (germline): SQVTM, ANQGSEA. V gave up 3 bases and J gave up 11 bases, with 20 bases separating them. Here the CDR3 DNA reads TGCAGCGTTGATTTCGGTCAAGGGGACGGGGCCCAGCATTTT. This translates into CSVDFGQGDGAQHF.

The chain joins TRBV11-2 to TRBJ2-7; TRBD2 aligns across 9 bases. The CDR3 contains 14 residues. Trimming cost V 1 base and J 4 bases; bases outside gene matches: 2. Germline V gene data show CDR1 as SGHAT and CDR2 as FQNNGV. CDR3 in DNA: TGTGCCAGCAGCTTAGGTAGCGGGAGATACGAGCAGTACTTC. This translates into CASSLGSGRYEQYF.

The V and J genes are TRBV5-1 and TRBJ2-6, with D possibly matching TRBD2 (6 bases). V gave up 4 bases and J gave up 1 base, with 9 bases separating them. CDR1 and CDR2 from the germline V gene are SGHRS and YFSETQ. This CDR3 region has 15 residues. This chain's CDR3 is CASSPGDSGANVLTF. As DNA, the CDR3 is TGCGCCAGCAGCCCGGGGGATTCTGGGGCCAACGTCCTGACTTTC.

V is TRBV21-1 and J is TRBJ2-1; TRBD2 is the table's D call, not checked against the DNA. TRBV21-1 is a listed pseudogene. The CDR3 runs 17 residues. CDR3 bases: TGTGCCAGCAACTTAGCGGGAGTACAGCCGGGGGACAATGAGCAGTTCTTC. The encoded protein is CASNLAGVQPGDNEQFF.

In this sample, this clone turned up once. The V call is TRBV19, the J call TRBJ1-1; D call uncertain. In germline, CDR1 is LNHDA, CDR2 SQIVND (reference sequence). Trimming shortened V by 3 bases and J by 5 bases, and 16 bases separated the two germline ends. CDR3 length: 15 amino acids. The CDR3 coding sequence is TGTGCCAGTAGTATCTCCCAAGGTGGTTTTACTGAAGCTTTCTTT. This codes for CASSISQGGFTEAFF.

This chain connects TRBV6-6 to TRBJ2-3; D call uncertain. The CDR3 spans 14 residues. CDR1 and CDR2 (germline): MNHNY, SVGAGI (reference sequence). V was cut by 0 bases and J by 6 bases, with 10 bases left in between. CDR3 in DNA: TGTGCCAGCAGTTACTCGAGTCAGGCCGATACGCAGTATTTT. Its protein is CASSYSSQADTQYF.